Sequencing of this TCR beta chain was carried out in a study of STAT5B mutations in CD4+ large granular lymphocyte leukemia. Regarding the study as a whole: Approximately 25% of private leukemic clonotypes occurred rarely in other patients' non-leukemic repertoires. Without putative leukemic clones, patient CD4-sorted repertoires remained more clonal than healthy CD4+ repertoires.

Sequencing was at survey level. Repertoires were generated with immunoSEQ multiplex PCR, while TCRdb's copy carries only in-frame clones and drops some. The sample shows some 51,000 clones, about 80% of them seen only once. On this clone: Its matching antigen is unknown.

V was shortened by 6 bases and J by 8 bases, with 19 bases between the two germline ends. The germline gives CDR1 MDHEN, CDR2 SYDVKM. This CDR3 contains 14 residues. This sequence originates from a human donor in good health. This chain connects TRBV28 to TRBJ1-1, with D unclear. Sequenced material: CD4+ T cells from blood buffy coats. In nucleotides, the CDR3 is TGTGCCAGCAGCCTACGGGCGGAAGGTCGGGAAGCTTTCTTT. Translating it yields CASSLRAEGREAFF.